This T cell receptor (beta chain) is from a study of blood T cell repertoires in COVID-19. Study context: Both acute and convalescent COVID-19 samples were obtained from the United States, Italy and Spain. Nucleic acid was either cDNA or gDNA, and it came from T cells, B-cell-depleted T cells, or PBMCs.

In the original workflow: Amplifying reference gene primers gave estimates of nucleated cell counts. TCRdb's table, derived via immunoSEQ multiplex PCR, lists solely in-frame clones and lacks some. That table supplies the V and J calls and clone size; D and trimming were determined from the DNA. Of approximately 210,000 clones listed, 80% to 90% are singletons. The V and J ends lost 3 bases and 4 bases, in that order; junction bases with no gene match: 6. Germline V lookup: CDR1 MNHNS, CDR2 SASEGT. The CDR3 extends over 16 amino acids. The V call is TRBV6-1, the J call TRBJ1-6, with 7 nucleotides matching TRBD1. The source is a woman aged 70-85 years with active or convalescent COVID-19. Sequencing used peripheral blood. CDR3 loop: CASSESGQTYNSPLHF. The DNA of the CDR3 is TGTGCCAGCAGTGAGTCGGGACAGACGTATAATTCACCCCTCCACTTT.